This T cell receptor (beta chain) was sequenced for a study of shared clonotypes between healthy human individuals. The wider study: Donor composition was a couple of women and three men, aged 18 to 49.

Study results and caveats: Clonotype sharing across donors was expected to vary with sequencing depth.

For every subset, genomic DNA was evenly distributed across several immunoSEQ plates. Produced via immunoSEQ multiplex PCR; TCRdb's table is partial and in-frame only. The table shows roughly 2 million clones, with 95% occurring only once. The length of the CDR3 is 14 residues. CDR1 and CDR2 from the germline V gene are MNHEY and SVGAGI. V lost 6 bases and J 2 bases, leaving 14 bases between the germline ends. A word on this clone: Its antigen is unidentified. The same CDR3 can be traced to other DNA sequences in this sample.

The sequence came from a man younger than 35 in good health. V gene TRBV6-5 combines with J gene TRBJ2-7; the D gene is possibly TRBD2 (6 bases). The sample taken for sequencing was naive CD4+ T cells sorted from blood. Subset noted: CD45RA+ positively selected. CDR3 residues: CASSPSGGTYEQYF. CDR3 sequence (DNA): TGTGCCAGCAGCCCGAGCGGAGGGACCTACGAGCAGTACTTC.